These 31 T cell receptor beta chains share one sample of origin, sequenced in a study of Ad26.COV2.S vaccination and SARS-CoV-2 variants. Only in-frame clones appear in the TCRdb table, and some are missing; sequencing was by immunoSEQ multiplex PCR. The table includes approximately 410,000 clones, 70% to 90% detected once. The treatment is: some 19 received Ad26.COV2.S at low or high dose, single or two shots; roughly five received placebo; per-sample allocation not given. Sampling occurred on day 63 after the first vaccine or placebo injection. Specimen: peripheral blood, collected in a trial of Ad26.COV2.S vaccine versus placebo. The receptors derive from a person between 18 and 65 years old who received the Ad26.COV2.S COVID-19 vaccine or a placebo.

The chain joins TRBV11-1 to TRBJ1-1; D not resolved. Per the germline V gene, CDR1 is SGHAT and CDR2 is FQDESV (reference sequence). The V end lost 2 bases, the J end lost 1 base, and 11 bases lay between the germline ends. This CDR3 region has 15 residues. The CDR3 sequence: CASSLFLTSNTEAFF. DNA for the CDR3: TGTGCCAGCAGCTTATTTCTGACCTCGAACACTGAAGCTTTCTTT.

Here the CDR3 DNA reads TGTGCCAGCAGAACCATTCGGAGGGGGGAGACCCAGTACTTC. Translating gives CASRTIRRGETQYF. The V call is TRBV6-5, the J call TRBJ2-5; perhaps D is TRBD1 or TRBD2 (6 bases each). Germline CDR1 is MNHEY and CDR2 is SVGAGI. V dropped 6 bases and J dropped 5 bases, with 16 bases sitting between them. CDR3 length: 14 residues.

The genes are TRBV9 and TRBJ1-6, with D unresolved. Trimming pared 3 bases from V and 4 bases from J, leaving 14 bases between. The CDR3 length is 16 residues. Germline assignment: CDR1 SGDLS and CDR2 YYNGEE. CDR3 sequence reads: CASSAPSTGYNSPLHF. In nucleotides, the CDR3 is TGTGCCAGCAGCGCGCCTTCTACCGGTTATAATTCACCCCTCCACTTT.

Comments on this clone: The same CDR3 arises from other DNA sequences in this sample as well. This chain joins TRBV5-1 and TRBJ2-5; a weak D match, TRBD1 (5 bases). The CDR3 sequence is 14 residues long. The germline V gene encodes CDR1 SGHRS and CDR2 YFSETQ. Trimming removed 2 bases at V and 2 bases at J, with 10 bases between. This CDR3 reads CASSFNRGQETQYF. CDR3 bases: TGCGCCAGCAGCTTTAATAGGGGTCAAGAGACCCAGTACTTC.

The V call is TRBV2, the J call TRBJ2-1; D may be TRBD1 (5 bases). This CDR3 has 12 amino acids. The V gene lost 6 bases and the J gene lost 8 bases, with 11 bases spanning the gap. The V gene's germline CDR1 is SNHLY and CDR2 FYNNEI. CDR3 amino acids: CASRDIGDEQFF. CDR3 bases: TGTGCCAGCAGGGATATAGGGGATGAGCAGTTCTTC.

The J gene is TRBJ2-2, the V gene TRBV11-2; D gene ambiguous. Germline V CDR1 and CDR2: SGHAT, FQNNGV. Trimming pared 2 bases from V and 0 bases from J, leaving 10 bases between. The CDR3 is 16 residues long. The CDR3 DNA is TGTGCCAGCAGCTTAACCCGGGTCGCGAACACCGGGGAGCTGTTTTTT. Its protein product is CASSLTRVANTGELFF. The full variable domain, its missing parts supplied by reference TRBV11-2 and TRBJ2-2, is EAGVAQSPRYKIIEKRQSVAFWCNPISGHATLYWYQQILGQGPKLLIQFQNNGVVDDSQLPKDRFSAERLKGVDSTLKIQPAKLEDSAVYLCASSLTRVANTGELFFGEGSRLTVL.

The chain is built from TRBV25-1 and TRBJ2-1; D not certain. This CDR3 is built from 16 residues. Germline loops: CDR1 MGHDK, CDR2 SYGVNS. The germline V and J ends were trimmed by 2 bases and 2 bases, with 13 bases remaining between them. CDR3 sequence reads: CASSEVKGLTYNEQFF. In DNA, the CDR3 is TGTGCCAGCAGTGAAGTTAAGGGATTAACCTACAATGAGCAGTTCTTC.

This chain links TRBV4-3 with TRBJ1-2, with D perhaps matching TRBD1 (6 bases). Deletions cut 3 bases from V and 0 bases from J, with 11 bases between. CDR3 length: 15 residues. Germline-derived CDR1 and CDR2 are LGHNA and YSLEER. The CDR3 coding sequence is TGCGCCAGCAGCCAGACAGGTACTGCTAACTATGGCTACACCTTC. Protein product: CASSQTGTANYGYTF.

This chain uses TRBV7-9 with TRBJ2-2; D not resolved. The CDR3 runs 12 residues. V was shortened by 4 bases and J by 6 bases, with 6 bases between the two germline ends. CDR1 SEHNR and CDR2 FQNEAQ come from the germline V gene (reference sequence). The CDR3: CASSSGSGELFF. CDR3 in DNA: TGTGCCAGCAGCTCCGGGTCCGGGGAGCTGTTTTTT.

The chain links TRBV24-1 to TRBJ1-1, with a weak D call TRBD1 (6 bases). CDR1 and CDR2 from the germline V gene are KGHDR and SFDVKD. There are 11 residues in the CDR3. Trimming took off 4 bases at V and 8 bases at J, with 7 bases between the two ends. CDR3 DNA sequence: TGTGCCACCAGTGACGACAGGGAAGCTTTCTTT. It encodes CATSDDREAFF.

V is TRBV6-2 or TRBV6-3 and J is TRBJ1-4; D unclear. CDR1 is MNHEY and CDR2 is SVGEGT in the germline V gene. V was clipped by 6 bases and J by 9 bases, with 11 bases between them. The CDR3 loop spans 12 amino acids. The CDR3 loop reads CASSRQRQKLFF. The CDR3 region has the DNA TGTGCCAGCAGCCGCCAACGCCAAAAACTGTTTTTT.

DNA for the CDR3: TGTGCCAGCAGTCTGTTACCTGGGGCCAACGTCCTGACTTTC. It encodes CASSLLPGANVLTF. The V gene is TRBV6-5, the J gene TRBJ2-6, with D unresolved. Trimming shortened V by 5 bases and J by 2 bases, and 7 bases separated the two germline ends. The length of the CDR3 is 14 residues. CDR1 and CDR2 (germline): MNHEY, SVGAGI.

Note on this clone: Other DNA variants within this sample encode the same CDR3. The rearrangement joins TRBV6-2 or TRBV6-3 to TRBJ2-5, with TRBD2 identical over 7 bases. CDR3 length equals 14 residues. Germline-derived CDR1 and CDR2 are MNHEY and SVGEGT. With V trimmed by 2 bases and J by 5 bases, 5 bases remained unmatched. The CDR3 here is CASSYLASGETQYF. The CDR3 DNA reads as TGTGCCAGCAGTTACCTGGCTAGCGGCGAGACCCAGTACTTC.

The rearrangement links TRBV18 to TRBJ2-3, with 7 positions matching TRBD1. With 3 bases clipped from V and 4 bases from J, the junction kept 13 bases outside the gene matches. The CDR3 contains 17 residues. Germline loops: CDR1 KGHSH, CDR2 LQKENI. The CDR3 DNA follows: TGTGCCAGCTCACCTCCCCCAGGGGGAGCGGTGGCAGATACGCAGTATTTT. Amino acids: CASSPPPGGAVADTQYF. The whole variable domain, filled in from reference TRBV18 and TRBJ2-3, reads NAGVMQNPRHLVRRRGQEARLRCSPMKGHSHVYWYRQLPEEGLKFMVYLQKENIIDESGMPKERFSAEFPKEGPSILRIQQVVRGDSAAYFCASSPPPGGAVADTQYFGPGTRLTVL.

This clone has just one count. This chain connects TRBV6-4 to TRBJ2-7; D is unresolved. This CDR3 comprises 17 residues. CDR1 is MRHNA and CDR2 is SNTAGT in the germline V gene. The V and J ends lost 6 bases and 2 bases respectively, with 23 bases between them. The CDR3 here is CASREVKAAGRAYEQYF. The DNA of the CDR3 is TGTGCCAGCAGGGAAGTGAAGGCGGCAGGTCGAGCCTACGAGCAGTACTTC.

In DNA form, the CDR3 reads TGTGCCAGCAGCCAAACTGGGTCAGATACGCAGTATTTT. Translating gives CASSQTGSDTQYF. The V call is TRBV7-2, the J call TRBJ2-3; no firm D call. V gave up 5 bases and J gave up 4 bases, with 10 bases separating them. The CDR3 extends over 13 amino acids. Germline V gene lookup returns CDR1 SGHTA and CDR2 FQGNSA.

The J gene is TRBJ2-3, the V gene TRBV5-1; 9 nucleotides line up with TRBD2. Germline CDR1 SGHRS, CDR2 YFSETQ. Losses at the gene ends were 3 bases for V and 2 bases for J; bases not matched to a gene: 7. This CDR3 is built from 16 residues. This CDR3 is CASSWRSGGPTDTQYF. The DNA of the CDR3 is TGCGCCAGCAGCTGGCGTAGCGGGGGCCCCACAGATACGCAGTATTTT.

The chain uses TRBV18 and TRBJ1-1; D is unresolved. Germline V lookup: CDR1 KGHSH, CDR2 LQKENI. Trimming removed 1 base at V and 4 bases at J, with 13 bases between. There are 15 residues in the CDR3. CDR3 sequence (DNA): TGTGCCAGCTCACCACAAGCGGCAGTAGGCACTGAAGCTTTCTTT. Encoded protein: CASSPQAAVGTEAFF.

The CDR3: CASSPGPTILAKNIQYF. CDR3 bases: TGCGCCAGCAGCCCGGGACCGACAATACTAGCCAAAAACATTCAGTACTTC. The chain has TRBV4-1 and TRBJ2-4, with D possibly called TRBD1 or TRBD2 (5 bases each). The CDR3 is 17 residues long. Germline assignment: CDR1 MGHRA and CDR2 YSYEKL. The ends were cut back, 4 bases at V and 0 bases at J, with 16 bases in the middle.

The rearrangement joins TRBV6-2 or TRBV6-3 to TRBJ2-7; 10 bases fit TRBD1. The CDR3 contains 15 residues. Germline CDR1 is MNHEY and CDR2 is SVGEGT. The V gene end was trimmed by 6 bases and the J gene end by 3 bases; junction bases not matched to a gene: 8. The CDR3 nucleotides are TGTGCCAGCAGCCACCGGACAGGGGGAATCTACGAGCAGTACTTC. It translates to CASSHRTGGIYEQYF.

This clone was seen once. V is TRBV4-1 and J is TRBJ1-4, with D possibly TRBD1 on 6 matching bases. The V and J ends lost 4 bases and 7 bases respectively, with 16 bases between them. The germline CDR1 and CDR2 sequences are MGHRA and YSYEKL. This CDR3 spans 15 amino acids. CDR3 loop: CASSLEAGDSEKLFF. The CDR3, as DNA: TGCGCCAGCAGCCTTGAGGCAGGGGACTCTGAAAAACTGTTTTTT.

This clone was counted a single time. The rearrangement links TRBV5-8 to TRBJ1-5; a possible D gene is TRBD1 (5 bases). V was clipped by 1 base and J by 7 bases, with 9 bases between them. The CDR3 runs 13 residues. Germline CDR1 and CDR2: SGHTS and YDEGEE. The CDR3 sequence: CASSLRGKQPQHF. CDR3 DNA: TGTGCCAGCAGCTTGAGGGGTAAGCAGCCCCAGCATTTT.

The CDR3 sequence is CASSPAGQHNQPQHF. The CDR3 DNA is TGTGCCAGTAGTCCCGCGGGACAGCACAATCAGCCCCAGCATTTT. The chain employs TRBV19 and TRBJ1-5; 7 bases line up with TRBD1. The germline gives CDR1 LNHDA, CDR2 SQIVND (reference sequence). CDR3 size: 15 residues. V lost 5 bases to trimming and J lost 3 bases; unmatched junction nucleotides: 7.

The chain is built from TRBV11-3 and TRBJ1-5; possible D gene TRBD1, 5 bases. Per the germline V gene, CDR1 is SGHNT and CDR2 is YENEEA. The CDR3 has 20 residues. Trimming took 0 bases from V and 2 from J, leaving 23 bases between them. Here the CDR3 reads CASSLDTSRDFRVGNQPQHF. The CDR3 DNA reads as TGTGCCAGCAGCTTAGATACCTCGCGGGATTTCAGGGTGGGCAATCAGCCCCAGCATTTT.

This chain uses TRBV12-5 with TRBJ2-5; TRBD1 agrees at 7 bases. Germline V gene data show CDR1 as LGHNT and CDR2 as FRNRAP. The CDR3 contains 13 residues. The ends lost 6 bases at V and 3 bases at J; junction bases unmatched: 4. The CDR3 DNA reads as TGTGCTAGTGGCATCGGGACAGAAGAGACCCAGTACTTC. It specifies CASGIGTEETQYF.

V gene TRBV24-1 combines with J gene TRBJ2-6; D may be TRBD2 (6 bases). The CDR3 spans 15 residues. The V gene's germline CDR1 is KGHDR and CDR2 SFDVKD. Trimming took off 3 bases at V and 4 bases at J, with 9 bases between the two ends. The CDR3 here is CATSDRGFGANVLTF. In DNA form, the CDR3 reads TGTGCCACCAGTGATCGGGGGTTCGGGGCCAACGTCCTGACTTTC.

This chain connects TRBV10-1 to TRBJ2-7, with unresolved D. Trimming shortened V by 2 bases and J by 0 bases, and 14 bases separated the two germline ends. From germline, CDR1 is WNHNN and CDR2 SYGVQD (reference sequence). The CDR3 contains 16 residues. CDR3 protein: CASSEIRLNDSYEQYF. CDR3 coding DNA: TGCGCCAGCAGTGAGATCCGGTTGAACGACTCCTACGAGCAGTACTTC.

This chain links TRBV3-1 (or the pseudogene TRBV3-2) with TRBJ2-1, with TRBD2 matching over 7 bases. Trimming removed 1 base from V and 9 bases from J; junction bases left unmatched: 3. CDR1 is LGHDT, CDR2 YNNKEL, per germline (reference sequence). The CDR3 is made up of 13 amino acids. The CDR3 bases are TGTGCCAGCAGCCAAGGGGGGGGTTTTGAGCAGTTCTTC. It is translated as CASSQGGGFEQFF.

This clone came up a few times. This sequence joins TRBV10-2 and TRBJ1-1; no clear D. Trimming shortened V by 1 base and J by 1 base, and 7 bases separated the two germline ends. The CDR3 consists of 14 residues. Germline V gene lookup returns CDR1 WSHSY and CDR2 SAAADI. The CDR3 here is CASSELSENTEAFF. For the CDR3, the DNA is TGCGCCAGCAGTGAGTTAAGTGAGAACACTGAAGCTTTCTTT.

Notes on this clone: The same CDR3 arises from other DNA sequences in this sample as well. The CDR3 region has the DNA TGTGCCAGTAGTATAGCCGCGGGGTACGAGCAGTACTTC. Amino acids: CASSIAAGYEQYF. The gene calls are TRBV19 and TRBJ2-7, with D perhaps TRBD2 (6 bases). The CDR3 runs to 13 residues. V was trimmed by 1 base and J by 4 bases, leaving 8 bases between them. The germline V gene encodes CDR1 LNHDA and CDR2 SQIVND (reference sequence).

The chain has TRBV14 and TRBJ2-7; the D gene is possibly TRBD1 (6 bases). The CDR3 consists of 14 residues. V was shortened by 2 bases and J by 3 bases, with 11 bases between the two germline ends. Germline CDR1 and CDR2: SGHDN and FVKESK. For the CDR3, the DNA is TGTGCCAGCAGCCAACCAGGGGTAAACTACGAGCAGTACTTC. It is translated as CASSQPGVNYEQYF.